The clone carrying this TCR beta chain was recorded a few times. CDR1 and CDR2 (germline): LNHDA, SQIVND (reference sequence). V gave up 8 bases and J gave up 5 bases; unmatched junction bases: 8. CDR3 size: 13 residues. Via MiXCR, TCRdb re-called the PCR reads. In the table there are tens of thousands of clones, around a fifth of which are singletons. These data belong to a study of metastatic and nonmetastatic thyroid tumors. Study background: Repertoires from malignant and benign thyroid patients were compared across blood and tumor or nodule tissue.

Before thyroid surgery, none of the patients had received any treatment. The J gene is TRBJ1-1, the V gene TRBV19; the match to TRBD1 covers 7 bases. Sequencing input: blood. The receptor's source is a female donor with papillary thyroid cancer or a benign thyroid nodule (not recorded which). Some clones in this sample may be carry-over from other donors' samples. Written as DNA, the CDR3 is TGTGCCAGTTACACACAGGGGATGACTGAAGCTTTCTTT. This encodes CASYTQGMTEAFF.